What follows is one T cell receptor beta chain and its context. The CDR3 length is 13 residues. V was clipped by 5 bases and J by 6 bases, with 10 bases between them. Germline CDR1 and CDR2: SGHAT and FQNNGV. These data come from a study of blood T cell repertoires in COVID-19. Assay: immunoSEQ multiplex PCR; the TCRdb copy retains only in-frame clones and omits some. Among roughly 230,000 clones listed, around 87% were seen once. The chain recombines TRBV11-2 with TRBJ2-2; possible D gene TRBD1, 6 bases. Sequencing was done on a sample of peripheral blood. The TCR was taken from a woman aged 55-70 years with COVID-19, enrolled during active disease. This chain's CDR3 is CASSTGYSGELFF. For the CDR3, the DNA is TGTGCCAGCAGCACAGGGTATTCCGGGGAGCTGTTTTTT.